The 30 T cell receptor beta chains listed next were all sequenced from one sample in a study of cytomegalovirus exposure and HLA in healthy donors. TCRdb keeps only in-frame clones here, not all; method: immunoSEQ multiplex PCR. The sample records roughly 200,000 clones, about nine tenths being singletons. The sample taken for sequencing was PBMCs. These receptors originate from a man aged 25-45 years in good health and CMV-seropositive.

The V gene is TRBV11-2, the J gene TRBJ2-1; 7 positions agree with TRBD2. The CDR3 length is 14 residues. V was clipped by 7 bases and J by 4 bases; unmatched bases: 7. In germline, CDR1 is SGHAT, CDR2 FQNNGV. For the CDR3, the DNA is TGTGCCAGCACTTCGGCTAGCGGTTACAATGAGCAGTTCTTC. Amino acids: CASTSASGYNEQFF.

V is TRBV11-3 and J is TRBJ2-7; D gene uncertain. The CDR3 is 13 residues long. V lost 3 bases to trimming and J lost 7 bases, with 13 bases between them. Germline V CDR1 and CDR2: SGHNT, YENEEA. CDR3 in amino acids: CASSLSAPEEQYF. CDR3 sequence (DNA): TGTGCCAGCAGCTTGTCCGCCCCTGAGGAGCAGTACTTC.

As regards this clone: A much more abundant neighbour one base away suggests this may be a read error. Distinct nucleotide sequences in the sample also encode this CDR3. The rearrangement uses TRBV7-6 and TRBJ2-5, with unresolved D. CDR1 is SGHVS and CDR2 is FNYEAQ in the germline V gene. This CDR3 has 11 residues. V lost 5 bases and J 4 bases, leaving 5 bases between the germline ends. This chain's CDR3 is CASSPRETQYF. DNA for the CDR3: TGTGCCAGCAGCCCTAGAGAGACCCAGTACTTC.

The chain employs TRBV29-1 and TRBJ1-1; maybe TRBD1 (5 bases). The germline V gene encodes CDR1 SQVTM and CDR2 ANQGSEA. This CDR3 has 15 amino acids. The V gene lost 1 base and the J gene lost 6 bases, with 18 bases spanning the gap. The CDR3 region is CSVEAMPGSRSEAFF. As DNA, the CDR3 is TGCAGCGTTGAAGCGATGCCAGGGTCTAGGTCTGAAGCTTTCTTT.

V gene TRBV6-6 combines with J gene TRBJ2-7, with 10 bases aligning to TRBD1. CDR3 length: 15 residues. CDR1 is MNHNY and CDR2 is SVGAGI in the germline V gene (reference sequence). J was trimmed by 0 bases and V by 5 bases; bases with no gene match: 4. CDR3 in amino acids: CASSSGQGDSYEQYF. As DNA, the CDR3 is TGTGCCAGCAGTAGCGGACAGGGGGACTCCTACGAGCAGTACTTC.

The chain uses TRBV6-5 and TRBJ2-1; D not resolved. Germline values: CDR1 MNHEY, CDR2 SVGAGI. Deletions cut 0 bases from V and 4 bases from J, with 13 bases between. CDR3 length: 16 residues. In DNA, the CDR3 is TGTGCCAGCAGTTACTCTAGCTCCTTATTTTACAATGAGCAGTTCTTC. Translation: CASSYSSSLFYNEQFF.

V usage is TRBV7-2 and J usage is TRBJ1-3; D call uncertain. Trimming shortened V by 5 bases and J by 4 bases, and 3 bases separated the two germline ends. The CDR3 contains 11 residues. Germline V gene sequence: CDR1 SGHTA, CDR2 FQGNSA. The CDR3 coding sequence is TGTGCCAGCAGCCTAGGAAACACCATATATTTT. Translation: CASSLGNTIYF.

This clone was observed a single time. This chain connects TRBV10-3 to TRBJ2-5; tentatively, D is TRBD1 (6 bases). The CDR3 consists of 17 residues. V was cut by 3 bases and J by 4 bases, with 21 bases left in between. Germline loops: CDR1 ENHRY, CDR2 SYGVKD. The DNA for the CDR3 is TGTGCCATCAGTGATCCCCCCGCGCCACAGGGTGGAGAGACCCAGTACTTC. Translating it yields CAISDPPAPQGGETQYF.

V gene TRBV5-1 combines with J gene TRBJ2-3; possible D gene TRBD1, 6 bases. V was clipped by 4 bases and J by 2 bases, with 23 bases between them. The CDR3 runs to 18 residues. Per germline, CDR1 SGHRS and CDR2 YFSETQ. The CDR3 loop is CASSPRTDHLLVTDTQYF. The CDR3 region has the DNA TGCGCCAGCAGCCCCCGGACAGACCATCTTTTGGTCACAGATACGCAGTATTTT.

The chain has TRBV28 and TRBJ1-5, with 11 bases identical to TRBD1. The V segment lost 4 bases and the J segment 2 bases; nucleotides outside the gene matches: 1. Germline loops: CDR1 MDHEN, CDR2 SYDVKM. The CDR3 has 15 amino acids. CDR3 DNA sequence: TGTGCCAGCAGTTGGGACAGGGGGGGCAATCAGCCCCAGCATTTT. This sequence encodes CASSWDRGGNQPQHF.

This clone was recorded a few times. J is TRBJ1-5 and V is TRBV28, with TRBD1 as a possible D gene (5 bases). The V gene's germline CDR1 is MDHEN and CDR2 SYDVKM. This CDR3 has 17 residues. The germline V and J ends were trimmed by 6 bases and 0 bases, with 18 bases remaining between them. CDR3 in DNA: TGTGCCAGCAGATCGGGGCAGGGATTGGATAGCAATCAGCCCCAGCATTTT. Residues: CASRSGQGLDSNQPQHF.

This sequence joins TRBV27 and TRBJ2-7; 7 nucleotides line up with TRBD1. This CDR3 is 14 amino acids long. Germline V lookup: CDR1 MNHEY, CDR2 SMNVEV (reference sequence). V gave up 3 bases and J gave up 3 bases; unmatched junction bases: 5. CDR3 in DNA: TGTGCCAGCAGTTTTAGGACAGGCCTCTACGAGCAGTACTTC. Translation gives CASSFRTGLYEQYF.

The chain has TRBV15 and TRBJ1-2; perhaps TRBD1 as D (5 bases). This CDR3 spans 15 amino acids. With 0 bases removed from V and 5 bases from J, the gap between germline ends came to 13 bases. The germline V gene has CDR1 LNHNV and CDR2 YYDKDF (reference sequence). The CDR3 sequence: CATSREAGSLYGYTF. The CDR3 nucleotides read TGTGCCACCAGCAGAGAGGCAGGGAGTTTATATGGCTACACCTTC. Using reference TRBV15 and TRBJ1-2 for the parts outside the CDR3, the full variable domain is DAMVIQNPRYQVTQFGKPVTLSCSQTLNHNVMYWYQQKSSQAPKLLFHYYDKDFNNEADTPDNFQSRRPNTSFCFLDIRSPGLGDTAMYLCATSREAGSLYGYTFGSGTRLTVV.

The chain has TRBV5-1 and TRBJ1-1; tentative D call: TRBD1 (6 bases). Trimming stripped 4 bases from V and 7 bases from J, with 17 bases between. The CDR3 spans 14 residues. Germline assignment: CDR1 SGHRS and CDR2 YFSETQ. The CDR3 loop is CASSPSQGGNEAFF. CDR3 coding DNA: TGCGCCAGCAGCCCGTCACAGGGAGGGAATGAAGCTTTCTTT.

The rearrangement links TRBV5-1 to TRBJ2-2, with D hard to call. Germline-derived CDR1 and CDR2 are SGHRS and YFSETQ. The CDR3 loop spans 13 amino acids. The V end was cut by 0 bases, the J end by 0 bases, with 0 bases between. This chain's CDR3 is CASSLANTGELFF. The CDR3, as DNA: TGCGCCAGCAGCTTGGCGAACACCGGGGAGCTGTTTTTT.

CDR3 residues: CASSYSGEVAYGYTF. The CDR3 region has the DNA TGTGCCAGCAGTTACTCGGGGGAAGTAGCCTATGGCTACACCTTC. The V call is TRBV6-6, the J call TRBJ1-2; a weak D match, TRBD1 (5 bases). Deletions cut 0 bases from V and 4 bases from J, with 12 bases between. The germline V gene encodes CDR1 MNHNY and CDR2 SVGAGI (reference sequence). This CDR3 region has 15 residues.

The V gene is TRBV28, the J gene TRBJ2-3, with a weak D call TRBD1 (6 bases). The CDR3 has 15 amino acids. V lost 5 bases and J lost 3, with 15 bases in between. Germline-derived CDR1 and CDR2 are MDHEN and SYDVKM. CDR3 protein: CASSPRAGVTDTQYF. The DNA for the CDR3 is TGTGCCAGCAGTCCCCGCGCAGGGGTTACAGATACGCAGTATTTT.

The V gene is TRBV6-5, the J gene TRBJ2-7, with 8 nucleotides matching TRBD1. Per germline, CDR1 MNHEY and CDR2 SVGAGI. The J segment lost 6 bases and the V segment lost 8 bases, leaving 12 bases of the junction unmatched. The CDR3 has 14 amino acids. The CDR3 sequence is CASLRTGHVGEQYF. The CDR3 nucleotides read TGTGCCAGCCTCCGGACAGGGCATGTAGGCGAGCAGTACTTC.

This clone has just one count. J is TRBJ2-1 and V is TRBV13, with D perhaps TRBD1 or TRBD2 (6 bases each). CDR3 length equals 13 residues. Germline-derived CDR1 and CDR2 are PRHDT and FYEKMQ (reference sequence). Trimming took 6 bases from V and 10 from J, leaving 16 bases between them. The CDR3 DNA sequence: TGTGCCAGCAGGCCAAGGGGGGTGGAGGAGCAGTTCTTC. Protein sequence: CASRPRGVEEQFF.

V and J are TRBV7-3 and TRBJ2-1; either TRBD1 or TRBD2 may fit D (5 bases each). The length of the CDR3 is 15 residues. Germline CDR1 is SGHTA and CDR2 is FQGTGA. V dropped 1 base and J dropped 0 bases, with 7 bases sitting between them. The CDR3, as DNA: TGTGCCAGCAGCTTAATGGGGGTCTCCTACAATGAGCAGTTCTTC. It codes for CASSLMGVSYNEQFF.

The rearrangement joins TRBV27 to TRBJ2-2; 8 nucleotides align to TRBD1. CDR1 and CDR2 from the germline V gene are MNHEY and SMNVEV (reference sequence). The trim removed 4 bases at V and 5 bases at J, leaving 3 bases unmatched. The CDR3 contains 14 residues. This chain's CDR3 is CASSYRTGTGELFF. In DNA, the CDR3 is TGTGCCAGCAGTTATCGGACAGGGACCGGGGAGCTGTTTTTT.

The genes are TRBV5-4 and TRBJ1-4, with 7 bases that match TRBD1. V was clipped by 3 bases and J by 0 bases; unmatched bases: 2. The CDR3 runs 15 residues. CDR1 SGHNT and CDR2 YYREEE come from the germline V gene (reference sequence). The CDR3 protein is CASSSQGATNEKLFF. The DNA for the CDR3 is TGTGCCAGCAGCTCGCAGGGGGCAACTAATGAAAAACTGTTTTTT.

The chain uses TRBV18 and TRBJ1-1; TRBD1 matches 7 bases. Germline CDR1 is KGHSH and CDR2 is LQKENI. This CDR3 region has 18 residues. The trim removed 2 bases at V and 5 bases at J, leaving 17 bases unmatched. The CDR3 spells CASSPVQGVVPRGTEAFF. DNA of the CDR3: TGTGCCAGCTCACCAGTCCAGGGGGTTGTCCCCAGGGGGACTGAAGCTTTCTTT.

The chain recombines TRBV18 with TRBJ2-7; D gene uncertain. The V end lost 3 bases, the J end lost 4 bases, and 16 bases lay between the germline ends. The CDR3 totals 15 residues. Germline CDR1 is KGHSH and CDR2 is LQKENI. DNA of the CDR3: TGTGCCAGCTCACCTCTGGCTGCCCTTGGGTACGAGCAGTACTTC. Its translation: CASSPLAALGYEQYF.

The CDR3 DNA is TGTGCCAGCAGTGAATGGGGTAACACTGAAGCTTTCTTT. Protein: CASSEWGNTEAFF. The chain recombines TRBV25-1 with TRBJ1-1; D remains unclear. CDR1 and CDR2 from the germline V gene are MGHDK and SYGVNS. V dropped 1 base and J dropped 2 bases, with 5 bases sitting between them. The CDR3 runs to 13 residues.

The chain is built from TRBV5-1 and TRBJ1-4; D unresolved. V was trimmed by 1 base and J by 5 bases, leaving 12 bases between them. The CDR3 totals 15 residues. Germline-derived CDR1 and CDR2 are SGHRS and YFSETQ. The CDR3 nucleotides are TGCGCCAGCAGCTTGAATCCGGCGAGAAATGAAAAACTGTTTTTT. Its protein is CASSLNPARNEKLFF. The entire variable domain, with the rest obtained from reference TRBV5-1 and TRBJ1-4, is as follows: KAGVTQTPRYLIKTRGQQVTLSCSPISGHRSVSWYQQTPGQGLQFLFEYFSETQRNKGNFPGRFSGRQFSNSRSEMNVSTLELGDSALYLCASSLNPARNEKLFFGSGTQLSVL.

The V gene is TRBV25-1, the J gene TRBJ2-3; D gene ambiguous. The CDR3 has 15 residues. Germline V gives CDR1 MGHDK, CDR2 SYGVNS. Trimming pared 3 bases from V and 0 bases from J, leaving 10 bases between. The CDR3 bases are TGTGCCAGCAGTGAGGGGTGGATTAGCACAGATACGCAGTATTTT. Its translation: CASSEGWISTDTQYF. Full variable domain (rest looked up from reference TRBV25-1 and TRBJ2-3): EADIYQTPRYLVIGTGKKITLECSQTMGHDKMYWYQQDPGMELHLIHYSYGVNSTEKGDLSSESTVSRIRTEHFPLTLESARPSHTSQYLCASSEGWISTDTQYFGPGTRLTVL.

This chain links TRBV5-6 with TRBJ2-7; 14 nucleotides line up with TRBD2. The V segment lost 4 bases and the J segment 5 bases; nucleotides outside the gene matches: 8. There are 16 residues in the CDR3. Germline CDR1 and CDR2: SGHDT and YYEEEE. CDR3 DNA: TGTGCCAGCAGCCTCCGGACTAGCGGGAGGTGGCACGAGCAGTACTTC. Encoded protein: CASSLRTSGRWHEQYF.

DNA of the CDR3: TGTGCCAGCAGCCCGGGACAGGGGGGGACAGATACGCAGTATTTT. This encodes CASSPGQGGTDTQYF. The V and J genes are TRBV2 and TRBJ2-3; TRBD1 agrees at 11 bases. The J segment lost 3 bases and the V segment lost 6 bases, leaving 5 bases of the junction unmatched. The germline V gene has CDR1 SNHLY and CDR2 FYNNEI. The CDR3 is 15 amino acids.

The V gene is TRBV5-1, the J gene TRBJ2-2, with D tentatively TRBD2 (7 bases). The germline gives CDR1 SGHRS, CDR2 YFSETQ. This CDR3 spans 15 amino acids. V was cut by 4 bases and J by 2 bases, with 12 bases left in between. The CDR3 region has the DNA TGCGCCAGCAGCCGGGGGGCCCAAAACACCGGGGAGCTGTTTTTT. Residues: CASSRGAQNTGELFF.